These 18 T cell receptor beta chains originate from one sample sequenced in a study of T cell responses to AZD1222 COVID-19 vaccine. Sequencing was performed with immunoSEQ multiplex PCR; in TCRdb, only in-frame clones are kept and a portion is missing. The profile shows about 100,000 clones, around nine tenths of them singletons. The sequenced sample was peripheral blood, obtained on day 0 of AZD1222 vaccination. Receptors were obtained from an adult in good health.

V and J are TRBV7-3 and TRBJ1-6, with TRBD1 matching 10 bases. The germline CDR1 and CDR2 sequences are SGHTA and FQGTGA. With V trimmed by 5 bases and J by 10 bases, 5 bases remained unmatched. The CDR3 consists of 14 residues. CDR3 nucleotide sequence: TGTGCCAGCAGCACGACAGGGGGCCGATCACCCCTCCACTTT. Protein sequence: CASSTTGGRSPLHF.

The table lists this clone with a count of one. As DNA, the CDR3 is TGTGCCTGGAGTGCCGACAGGGGTAACCAGCCCCAGCATTTT. The encoded protein is CAWSADRGNQPQHF. The rearrangement links TRBV30 to TRBJ1-5; 8 nucleotides agree with TRBD1. The trim removed 1 base at V and 7 bases at J, leaving 6 bases unmatched. The CDR3 consists of 14 residues. Germline assignment: CDR1 GTSNPN and CDR2 SVGIG (reference sequence).

The genes are TRBV28 and TRBJ1-2; 10 bases map to TRBD1. The CDR3 has 15 amino acids. The germline gives CDR1 MDHEN, CDR2 SYDVKM. With V trimmed by 5 bases and J by 6 bases, 9 bases remained unmatched. CDR3: CASSEDRGRSDGYTF. In DNA form, the CDR3 reads TGTGCCAGCAGTGAAGACAGGGGGCGAAGCGATGGCTACACCTTC.

The rearrangement joins TRBV11-3 to TRBJ2-5; D not resolved. CDR1 is SGHNT and CDR2 is YENEEA in the germline V gene. The CDR3 runs to 13 residues. With 4 bases removed from V and 5 bases from J, the gap between germline ends came to 11 bases. The CDR3 reads CASSWHSQETQYF. CDR3 bases: TGTGCCAGCAGCTGGCATAGTCAGGAGACCCAGTACTTC.

V is TRBV14 and J is TRBJ1-1, with D maybe TRBD1 (6 bases). Germline V gives CDR1 SGHDN, CDR2 FVKESK. V shed 1 base and J shed 4 bases, with 16 bases lying between them. This CDR3 contains 16 residues. CDR3 in DNA: TGTGCCAGCAGCCAAGGAAGGGGGAGCGGGGGCACTGAAGCTTTCTTT. This gives the protein CASSQGRGSGGTEAFF.

The chain couples TRBV7-2 to TRBJ1-5; tentatively, D is TRBD1 (5 bases). V lost 4 bases to trimming and J lost 0 bases, with 10 bases between them. The CDR3 is 15 residues long. Germline CDR1 reads SGHTA; CDR2 reads FQGNSA. In DNA form, the CDR3 reads TGTGCCAGCAGCTGGCAGGGCAATAGCAATCAGCCCCAGCATTTT. It encodes CASSWQGNSNQPQHF.

This clone was found once. This sequence joins TRBV2 and TRBJ2-7, with D perhaps TRBD2 (6 bases). Trimming took 3 bases from V and 2 from J, leaving 14 bases between them. The CDR3 consists of 15 residues. Germline CDR1 and CDR2: SNHLY and FYNNEI. CDR3 sequence (DNA): TGTGCCAGCAGTGAGGCGGGGATCCGGGCCTACGAGCAGTACTTC. Amino acids: CASSEAGIRAYEQYF.

This chain connects TRBV5-6 to TRBJ1-5, with D perhaps matching TRBD1 (6 bases). Germline lookup yields CDR1 SGHDT and CDR2 YYEEEE. The ends were cut back, 7 bases at V and 7 bases at J, with 15 bases in the middle. This CDR3 region has 13 residues. DNA for the CDR3: TGTGCCAGCGCAAGGGGGGGCATCCAGCCCCAGCATTTT. Protein: CASARGGIQPQHF.

The CDR3 DNA reads as TGTGCCAGCAGTGAAGGGAGCGGGAGGTCCGAGCAGTACTTC. This codes for CASSEGSGRSEQYF. This chain uses TRBV6-4 with TRBJ2-7; 9 positions match TRBD2. The CDR3 is 14 amino acids. The trim removed 3 bases at V and 6 bases at J, leaving 6 bases unmatched. Germline V gene lookup returns CDR1 MRHNA and CDR2 SNTAGT.

The chain is built from TRBV2 and TRBJ1-2; D possibly corresponds to TRBD1 (5 bases). There are 15 residues in the CDR3. V gave up 2 bases and J gave up 4 bases, with 14 bases separating them. CDR1 is SNHLY, CDR2 FYNNEI, per germline. CDR3 DNA: TGTGCCAGCAGTGAATACGGGACGGCCTCCTATGGCTACACCTTC. Translation gives CASSEYGTASYGYTF.

The V call is TRBV10-3, the J call TRBJ1-5; tentatively, D is TRBD1 (6 bases). Germline-derived CDR1 and CDR2 are ENHRY and SYGVKD. The ends were cut back, 5 bases at V and 7 bases at J, with 9 bases in the middle. CDR3 length: 12 amino acids. CDR3 region: CAISRDNQPQHF. DNA for the CDR3: TGTGCCATCAGTAGGGACAACCAGCCCCAGCATTTT.

This rearrangement joins TRBV28 to TRBJ2-7; TRBD2 matches 10 bases. Germline CDR1 is MDHEN and CDR2 is SYDVKM. The V segment lost 6 bases and the J segment 3 bases; nucleotides outside the gene matches: 5. The CDR3 sequence is 14 residues long. The CDR3 DNA sequence: TGTGCCAGCAGCCGCGGGACTAGCGACTACGAGCAGTACTTC. Amino acids: CASSRGTSDYEQYF.

The chain couples TRBV4-1 to TRBJ2-7, with TRBD1 as a possible D gene (6 bases). The CDR3 contains 15 residues. The V end lost 4 bases, the J end lost 3 bases, and 16 bases lay between the germline ends. The V gene's germline CDR1 is MGHRA and CDR2 YSYEKL. The CDR3 reads CASSPLEQGVYEQYF. The CDR3 region has the DNA TGCGCCAGCAGCCCCCTTGAACAGGGAGTCTACGAGCAGTACTTC.

V is TRBV5-1 and J is TRBJ1-4, with D perhaps TRBD1 (6 bases). Germline-derived CDR1 and CDR2 are SGHRS and YFSETQ. The CDR3 is 13 amino acids. Trimming left V 2 bases short and J 4 bases short, with 6 bases between. The CDR3 protein is CASSFRGNEKLFF. The CDR3 DNA reads TGCGCCAGCAGCTTCAGGGGTAATGAAAAACTGTTTTTT. Supplemented by reference TRBV5-1 and TRBJ1-4, the full variable domain reads KAGVTQTPRYLIKTRGQQVTLSCSPISGHRSVSWYQQTPGQGLQFLFEYFSETQRNKGNFPGRFSGRQFSNSRSEMNVSTLELGDSALYLCASSFRGNEKLFFGSGTQLSVL.

This sequence joins TRBV11-2 and TRBJ1-3; 7 positions match TRBD1. The CDR3 consists of 15 residues. V shed 5 bases and J 4 bases; nucleotides not matched to a gene: 8. Germline V gene sequence: CDR1 SGHAT, CDR2 FQNNGV. CDR3 sequence reads: CASSADRVRGNTIYF. CDR3 nucleotides: TGTGCCAGCAGCGCCGACAGGGTGAGAGGAAACACCATATATTTT.

The chain carries TRBV4-1 and TRBJ2-3; 8 bases are shared with TRBD2. This CDR3 is 16 amino acids long. From germline, CDR1 is MGHRA and CDR2 YSYEKL. V lost 1 base, J lost 6 bases, and 9 bases stayed unmatched. The CDR3 here is CASSQAASGRMDTQYF. CDR3 DNA: TGCGCCAGCAGCCAAGCCGCCAGCGGGAGAATGGATACGCAGTATTTT.

The chain couples TRBV6-4 to TRBJ2-1; D unclear. The CDR3 spans 14 residues. CDR1 MRHNA and CDR2 SNTAGT come from the germline V gene. With 6 bases removed from V and 4 bases from J, the gap between germline ends came to 13 bases. CDR3 sequence (DNA): TGTGCCAGCAGCCCCGTTGGAAATTACAATGAGCAGTTCTTC. Translating it yields CASSPVGNYNEQFF.

CDR3 loop: CASKGLHPDSTAGELFF. DNA of the CDR3: TGTGCCAGTAAGGGACTCCATCCGGACTCTACAGCCGGGGAGCTGTTTTTT. The chain carries TRBV19 and TRBJ2-2; D possibly corresponds to TRBD2 (6 bases). V was pared by 7 bases and J by 6 bases, with 24 bases between. The CDR3 runs 17 residues. CDR1 is LNHDA, CDR2 SQIVND, per germline (reference sequence).